One and the same sample provided the 27 T cell receptor beta chains below, sequenced in a study of response to subunit inactivated influenza vaccine. TCRdb fed the RT-PCR reads into MiXCR, producing one record per CDR3 protein. Of about 780,000 distinct CDR3 sequences in the sample, roughly 20% were seen once. This sample comprised PBMCs from blood, obtained approximately 5 days after vaccination. Receptor source: a man aged 45 to 65 who received an inactivated influenza vaccine.

The chain has TRBV7-9 and TRBJ1-1, with no clear D. The CDR3 has 12 residues. Between the trimmed V and J ends, which lost 7 bases and 3 bases, there was a span of 9 bases. CDR1 SEHNR and CDR2 FQNEAQ come from the germline V gene (reference sequence). The CDR3: CASTWRDTEAFF. The CDR3 DNA reads as TGTGCCAGCACCTGGCGCGACACTGAAGCTTTCTTT.

This clonotype appeared a single time. This sequence joins TRBV20-1 and TRBJ2-1, with 9 bases matching TRBD2. The CDR3 sequence is 14 residues long. V gave up 4 bases and J gave up 6 bases; unmatched junction bases: 7. The germline CDR1 and CDR2 sequences are DFQATT and SNEGSKA (reference sequence). The CDR3 sequence: CSATGTSRSNEQFF. The DNA of the CDR3 is TGCAGTGCTACCGGGACTAGCCGGTCCAATGAGCAGTTCTTC.

This clonotype was detected only a few times. The rearrangement uses TRBV6-1 and TRBJ2-3; no definite D call. The CDR3 extends over 12 amino acids. Trimming removed 4 bases at V and 11 bases at J, with 13 bases between. Germline V lookup: CDR1 MNHNS, CDR2 SASEGT. Here the CDR3 reads CASSADSHRQYF. CDR3 sequence (DNA): TGTGCCAGCAGTGCCGATTCCCATAGGCAGTATTTT.

The V call is TRBV20-1, the J call TRBJ1-1; TRBD1 is a possible D gene (5 bases). V was trimmed by 7 bases and J by 0 bases, leaving 9 bases between them. CDR3 length: 12 residues. Germline CDR1 is DFQATT and CDR2 is SNEGSKA (reference sequence). The CDR3 spells CSGAGMNTEAFF. CDR3 coding DNA: TGCAGTGGGGCAGGGATGAACACTGAAGCTTTCTTT.

The chain employs TRBV5-6 and TRBJ2-7, with TRBD2 as a possible D gene (5 bases). The V end was cut by 1 base, the J end by 2 bases, with 13 bases between. The CDR3 is 15 residues long. Per the germline V gene, CDR1 is SGHDT and CDR2 is YYEEEE. The CDR3 reads CASSLFAGRPYEQYF. The CDR3 DNA reads TGTGCCAGCAGCTTGTTCGCGGGTAGACCCTACGAGCAGTACTTC.

The chain combines TRBV28 with TRBJ2-2; maybe TRBD2 (6 bases). CDR3 length equals 15 residues. CDR1 MDHEN and CDR2 SYDVKM come from the germline V gene. Between the trimmed V and J ends, which lost 2 bases and 5 bases, there was a span of 12 bases. The CDR3 loop reads CASSLKVGGTGELFF. CDR3 DNA sequence: TGTGCCAGCAGTTTAAAAGTAGGAGGGACCGGGGAGCTGTTTTTT.

V usage is TRBV3-1 and J usage is TRBJ2-6, with a possible D match to TRBD1 (5 bases). The CDR3 extends over 15 amino acids. V was trimmed by 1 base and J by 4 bases, leaving 8 bases between them. The germline CDR1 and CDR2 sequences are LGHDT and YNNKEL (reference sequence). CDR3 region: CASSQAHRGANVLTF. In DNA form, the CDR3 reads TGTGCCAGCAGCCAAGCTCACAGGGGGGCCAACGTCCTGACTTTC.

The chain recombines TRBV20-1 with TRBJ2-3, with TRBD2 identical over 8 bases. Per germline, CDR1 DFQATT and CDR2 SNEGSKA (reference sequence). V lost 6 bases to trimming and J lost 3 bases; unmatched junction nucleotides: 8. CDR3 length: 14 amino acids. CDR3 in DNA: TGCAGTGCCAAGAGCGGGGGCGCGACAGATACGCAGTATTTT. Its translation is CSAKSGGATDTQYF.

Only a few counts were recorded for this clonotype. The CDR3 DNA reads as TGTGCCAGCCAACACACCTTAGCGGGAGGGCCCGATACGCAGTATTTT. Protein: CASQHTLAGGPDTQYF. The V gene is TRBV7-2, the J gene TRBJ2-3, with 11 bases identical to TRBD2. This CDR3 is built from 16 residues. CDR1 SGHTA and CDR2 FQGNSA come from the germline V gene. The V and J ends lost 8 bases and 6 bases, in that order; junction bases with no gene match: 13.

As DNA, the CDR3 is TGTGCCAGCAGTTTAGGTGGAGGGGGCTTGATGCGTGCTTTCTTT. Amino acids: CASSLGGGGLMRAFF. The rearrangement uses TRBV12-3 or TRBV12-4 and TRBJ1-1, with 7 positions matching TRBD1. The CDR3 sequence is 15 residues long. V trimming: 1 base; J trimming: 11 bases; junction bases outside the gene matches: 13.

This clonotype was seen more than once but under ten times. The chain carries TRBV6-5 and TRBJ2-7; the D call may be TRBD1 or TRBD2 (6 bases each). The CDR3 consists of 14 residues. Germline V gene data show CDR1 as MNHEY and CDR2 as SVGAGI. The germline V and J ends were trimmed by 2 bases and 3 bases, with 11 bases remaining between them. Here the CDR3 reads CASSYRQDYYEQYF. For the CDR3, the DNA is TGTGCCAGCAGTTACCGACAGGACTACTACGAGCAGTACTTC.

This clonotype came up a few times. This rearrangement joins TRBV19 to TRBJ2-5, with TRBD2 as a possible D gene (6 bases). This CDR3 comprises 14 residues. CDR1 LNHDA and CDR2 SQIVND come from the germline V gene (reference sequence). The V and J ends lost 4 bases and 1 base respectively, with 10 bases between them. The CDR3 DNA sequence: TGTGCCAGTAGTAACATAGCGGTCCAAGAGACCCAGTACTTC. It is translated as CASSNIAVQETQYF.

V usage is TRBV9 and J usage is TRBJ2-5; unclear D gene. There are 13 residues in the CDR3. V was trimmed by 1 base and J by 2 bases, leaving 6 bases between them. Germline assignment: CDR1 SGDLS and CDR2 YYNGEE. CDR3 DNA sequence: TGTGCCAGCAGCGTATGGGATCAAGAGACCCAGTACTTC. This sequence encodes CASSVWDQETQYF.

The chain recombines TRBV6-2 or TRBV6-3 with TRBJ2-7, with D perhaps matching TRBD1 or TRBD2 (5 bases each). V was cut by 0 bases and J by 0 bases, with 12 bases left in between. Germline V gene sequence: CDR1 MNHEY, CDR2 SVGEGT. The CDR3 has 16 residues. CDR3 DNA: TGTGCCAGCAGTTACTCACGGGACGTTAGCTCCTACGAGCAGTACTTC. This gives the protein CASSYSRDVSSYEQYF.

This clonotype has ten or more counts. The chain joins TRBV28 to TRBJ2-1, with D maybe TRBD1 (5 bases). This CDR3 has 18 amino acids. Between the trimmed V and J ends, which lost 3 bases and 5 bases, there was a span of 23 bases. Looked up from germline, CDR1 is MDHEN and CDR2 is SYDVKM. As DNA, the CDR3 is TGTGCCAGCAGTTTCCCCACAGGTTTCTTGGACCTGAACAATGAGCAGTTCTTC. The encoded protein is CASSFPTGFLDLNNEQFF.

The chain is built from TRBV7-2 and TRBJ2-7; 8 bases align to TRBD1. CDR1 is SGHTA and CDR2 is FQGNSA in the germline V gene. V was pared by 5 bases and J by 6 bases, with 9 bases of the junction left unmatched. The length of the CDR3 is 14 residues. The CDR3 DNA reads as TGTGCCAGCAGCCCTACGCGGACAGGGACCGAGCAGTACTTC. It yields the protein CASSPTRTGTEQYF.

This chain connects TRBV20-1 to TRBJ2-7; TRBD1 might be the D (6 bases). The CDR3 totals 14 residues. The germline V gene encodes CDR1 DFQATT and CDR2 SNEGSKA (reference sequence). The CDR3 spells CSAIPTKDRYEQYF. Here the CDR3 DNA reads TGCAGCGCAATTCCGACGAAGGACAGATACGAGCAGTACTTC.

A few counts support this clonotype. J is TRBJ2-3 and V is TRBV10-3, with D unclear. V lost 3 bases to trimming and J lost 5 bases, with 6 bases between them. Per the germline V gene, CDR1 is ENHRY and CDR2 is SYGVKD. The CDR3 is 12 residues long. For the CDR3, the DNA is TGTGCCATCAGTGACCAACGAGATACGCAGTATTTT. Translating gives CAISDQRDTQYF.

The V call is TRBV4-2, the J call TRBJ2-1, with D possibly matching TRBD2 (6 bases). The CDR3 runs to 15 residues. V lost 1 base and J 7 bases, leaving 14 bases between the germline ends. In germline, CDR1 is LGHNA, CDR2 YNFKEQ. The DNA of the CDR3 is TGTGCCAGCAGCCAAGGACTGGGACGGGAGAATGAGCAGTTCTTC. Residues: CASSQGLGRENEQFF.

This chain uses TRBV20-1 with TRBJ1-4, with D possibly being TRBD1 (5 bases). The length of the CDR3 is 15 residues. Germline CDR1 DFQATT, CDR2 SNEGSKA (reference sequence). The V end was cut by 2 bases, the J end by 3 bases, with 13 bases between. The CDR3 DNA follows: TGCAGTGCTAGACTCGGGACTTACGCTAATGAAAAACTGTTTTTT. This encodes CSARLGTYANEKLFF.

This clonotype was observed a handful of times. The rearrangement links TRBV7-2 to TRBJ2-5; 9 bases agree with TRBD2. The length of the CDR3 is 15 residues. Trimming at V came to 2 bases and at J to 4 bases, leaving 5 bases not matched to a gene. Germline values: CDR1 SGHTA, CDR2 FQGNSA. CDR3 DNA: TGTGCCAGCAGCTTATTAGGTAGCGGGAGAGAGACCCAGTACTTC. Translation gives CASSLLGSGRETQYF.

This clonotype was detected ten times or more. The chain has TRBV6-1 and TRBJ2-3; D is undetermined. The CDR3 runs 14 residues. CDR1 is MNHNS and CDR2 is SASEGT in the germline V gene. V was cut by 6 bases and J by 5 bases, with 15 bases left in between. The CDR3 DNA reads TGTGCCAGCAGAACCCACCCCAACGGAGATACGCAGTATTTT. The encoded protein is CASRTHPNGDTQYF.

The rearrangement joins TRBV6-5 to TRBJ2-5; D is ambiguous. CDR3 length: 15 residues. Germline assignment: CDR1 MNHEY and CDR2 SVGAGI. Trimming took off 4 bases at V and 4 bases at J, with 16 bases between the two ends. The CDR3 reads CASSLYSVGVETQYF. The DNA for the CDR3 is TGTGCCAGCAGTTTATACAGTGTCGGTGTAGAGACCCAGTACTTC.

This clonotype appeared a few times. The rearrangement uses TRBV7-2 and TRBJ1-2; no firm D call. V shed 2 bases and J shed 6 bases, with 16 bases lying between them. The CDR3 extends over 15 amino acids. Germline V gives CDR1 SGHTA, CDR2 FQGNSA. CDR3 sequence reads: CASSLTKGKVNGYTF. The CDR3, as DNA: TGTGCCAGCAGCTTAACAAAGGGAAAGGTCAATGGCTACACCTTC.

This chain uses TRBV5-6 with TRBJ1-1; D gene uncertain. This CDR3 is built from 16 residues. Germline V gene sequence: CDR1 SGHDT, CDR2 YYEEEE. The germline V and J ends were trimmed by 2 bases and 1 base, with 15 bases remaining between them. The CDR3 bases are TGTGCCAGCAGCTTTTTTGCGGGTTATCCGAACACTGAAGCTTTCTTT. It translates to CASSFFAGYPNTEAFF.

This clonotype showed up many times. V and J are TRBV7-6 and TRBJ2-7; D remains unclear. Germline CDR1 and CDR2: SGHVS and FNYEAQ. This CDR3 contains 17 residues. Trimming shortened V by 1 base and J by 0 bases, and 16 bases separated the two germline ends. The CDR3 sequence: CASSLGSKSALSYEQYF. The CDR3, as DNA: TGTGCCAGCAGCTTAGGATCTAAGTCAGCACTCTCCTACGAGCAGTACTTC. Based on the CDR3 plus reference TRBV7-6 and TRBJ2-7, the full variable domain is GAGVSQSPRYKVTKRGQDVALRCDPISGHVSLYWYRQALGQGPEFLTYFNYEAQQDKSGLPNDRFSAERPEGSISTLTIQRTEQRDSAMYRCASSLGSKSALSYEQYFGPGTRLTVT.

In its sample, this clonotype was seen a few times. The V call is TRBV7-9, the J call TRBJ2-2; either TRBD1 or TRBD2 may supply D (6 bases each). The CDR3 totals 17 residues. V shed 5 bases and J shed 3 bases, with 19 bases lying between them. Germline CDR1 is SEHNR and CDR2 is FQNEAQ (reference sequence). CDR3 loop: CASSPSGVKGDTGELFF. The CDR3 DNA sequence: TGTGCCAGCAGCCCATCGGGGGTGAAGGGGGACACCGGGGAGCTGTTTTTT.